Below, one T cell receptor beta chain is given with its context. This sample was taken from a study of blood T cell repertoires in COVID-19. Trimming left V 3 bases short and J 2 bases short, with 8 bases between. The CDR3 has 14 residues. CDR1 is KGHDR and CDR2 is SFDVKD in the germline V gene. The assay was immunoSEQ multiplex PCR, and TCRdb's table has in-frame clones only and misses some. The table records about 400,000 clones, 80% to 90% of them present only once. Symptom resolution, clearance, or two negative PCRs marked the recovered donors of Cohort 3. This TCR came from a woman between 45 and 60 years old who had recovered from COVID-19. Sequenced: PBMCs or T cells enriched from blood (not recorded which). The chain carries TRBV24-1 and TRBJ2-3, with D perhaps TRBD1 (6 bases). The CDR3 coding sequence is TGTGCCACCAGTGATAACAGGGTCACAGATACGCAGTATTTT. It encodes CATSDNRVTDTQYF.